This TCR beta chain was sequenced during a study of HIV-infected patients and healthy controls. Study outcomes and limitations: Only sixteen HIV-infected individuals were processed, a major limit on how widely findings apply.

This clonotype is classed as medium-sized. The antigen is undetermined. No cell fractionation was done, so the repertoire covers all unsorted peripheral blood T cells. Peripheral blood, 2 to 3 ml, was drawn for RNA extraction. The ends lost 1 base at V and 1 base at J; junction bases unmatched: 0. The CDR3 loop spans 15 amino acids. Germline V lookup: CDR1 SGHTA, CDR2 FQGNSA. Reverse transcription used roughly 480 ng RNA and constant-region primers for alpha and beta. Alpha and beta chain libraries were made separately by chain-specific third strand synthesis with multiplexing indices. TCRdb called the 5' RACE reads again in MiXCR, with one record for every CDR3 protein. This table holds just over 15,000 distinct CDR3 sequences, 6% to 9% found once.

The chain employs TRBV7-2 and TRBJ1-1; 10 positions agree with TRBD1. The sequenced sample was blood. The receptor comes from an adult in good health. The CDR3 region is CASSLGDRGNTEAFF. In nucleotides, the CDR3 is TGTGCCAGCAGCTTAGGGGACAGGGGGAACACTGAAGCTTTCTTT.